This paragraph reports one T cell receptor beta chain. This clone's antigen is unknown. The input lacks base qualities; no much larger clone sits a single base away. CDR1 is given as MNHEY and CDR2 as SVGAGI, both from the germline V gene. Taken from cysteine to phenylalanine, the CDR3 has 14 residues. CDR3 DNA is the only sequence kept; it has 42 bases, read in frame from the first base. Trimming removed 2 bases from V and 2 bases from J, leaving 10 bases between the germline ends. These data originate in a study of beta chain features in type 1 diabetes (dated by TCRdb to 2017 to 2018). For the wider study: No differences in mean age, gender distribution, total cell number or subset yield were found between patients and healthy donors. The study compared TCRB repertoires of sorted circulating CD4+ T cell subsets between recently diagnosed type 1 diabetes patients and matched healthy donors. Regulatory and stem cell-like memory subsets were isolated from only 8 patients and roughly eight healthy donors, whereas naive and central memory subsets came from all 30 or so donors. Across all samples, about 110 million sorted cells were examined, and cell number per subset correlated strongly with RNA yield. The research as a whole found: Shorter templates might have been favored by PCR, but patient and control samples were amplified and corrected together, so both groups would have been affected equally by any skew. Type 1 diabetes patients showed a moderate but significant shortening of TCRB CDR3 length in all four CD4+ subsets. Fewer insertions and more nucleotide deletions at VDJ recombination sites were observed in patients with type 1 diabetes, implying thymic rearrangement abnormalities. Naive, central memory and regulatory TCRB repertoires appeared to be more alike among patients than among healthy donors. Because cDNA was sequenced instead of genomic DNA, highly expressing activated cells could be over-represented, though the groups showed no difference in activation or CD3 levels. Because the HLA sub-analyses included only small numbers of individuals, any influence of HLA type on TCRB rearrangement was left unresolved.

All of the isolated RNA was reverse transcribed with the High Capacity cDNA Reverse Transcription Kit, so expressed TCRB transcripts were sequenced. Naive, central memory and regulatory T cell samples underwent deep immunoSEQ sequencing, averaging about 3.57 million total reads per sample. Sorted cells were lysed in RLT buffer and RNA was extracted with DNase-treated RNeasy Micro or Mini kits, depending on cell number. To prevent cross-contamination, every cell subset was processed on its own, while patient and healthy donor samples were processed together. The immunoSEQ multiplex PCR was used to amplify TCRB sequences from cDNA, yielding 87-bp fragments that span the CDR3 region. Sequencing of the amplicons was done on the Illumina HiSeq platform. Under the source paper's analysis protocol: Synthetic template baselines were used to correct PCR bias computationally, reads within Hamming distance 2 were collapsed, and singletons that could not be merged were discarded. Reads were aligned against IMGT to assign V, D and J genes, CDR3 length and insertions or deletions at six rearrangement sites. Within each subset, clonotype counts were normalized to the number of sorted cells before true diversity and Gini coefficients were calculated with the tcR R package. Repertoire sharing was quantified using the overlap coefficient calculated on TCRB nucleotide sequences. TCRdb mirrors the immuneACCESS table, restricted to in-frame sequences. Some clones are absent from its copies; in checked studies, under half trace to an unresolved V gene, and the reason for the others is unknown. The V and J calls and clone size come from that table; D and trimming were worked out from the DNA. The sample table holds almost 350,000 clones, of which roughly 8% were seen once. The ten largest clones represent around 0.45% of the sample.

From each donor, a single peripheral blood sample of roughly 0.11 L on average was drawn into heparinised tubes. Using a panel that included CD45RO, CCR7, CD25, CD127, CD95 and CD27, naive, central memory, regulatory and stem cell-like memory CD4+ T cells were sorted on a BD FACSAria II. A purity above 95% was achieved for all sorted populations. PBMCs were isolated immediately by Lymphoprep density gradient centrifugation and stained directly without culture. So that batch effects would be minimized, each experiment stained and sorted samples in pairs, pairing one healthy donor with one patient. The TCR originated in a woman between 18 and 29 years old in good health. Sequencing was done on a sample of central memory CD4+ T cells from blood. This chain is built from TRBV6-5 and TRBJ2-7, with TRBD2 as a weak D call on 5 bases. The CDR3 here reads CASSYGMGAYEQYF. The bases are TGTGCCAGCAGTTACGGGATGGGAGCCTACGAGCAGTACTTC.